The next 29 T cell receptor beta chains were all read from a single sample in a study of blood T cell repertoires in COVID-19. This table comes from immunoSEQ multiplex PCR, and its TCRdb copy is limited to in-frame clones, with some not included. The profile covers 250,000 to 350,000 clones, with around 85% appearing a single time and around 4.2% taken by the ten largest. Sequenced sample: peripheral blood. The receptors here all came from a woman aged 50 to 60 with active or convalescent COVID-19.

The chain recombines TRBV5-1 with TRBJ2-3, with D perhaps matching TRBD2 (6 bases). Per germline, CDR1 SGHRS and CDR2 YFSETQ. Deletions cut 4 bases from V and 5 bases from J, with 20 bases between. The CDR3 totals 16 residues. This CDR3 is CASSVVRDSAQDTQYF. CDR3 nucleotides: TGCGCCAGCAGCGTAGTCCGGGACTCCGCCCAAGATACGCAGTATTTT.

The V gene is TRBV28, the J gene TRBJ2-6; TRBD2 is a possible D gene (6 bases). There are 16 residues in the CDR3. The germline V gene has CDR1 MDHEN and CDR2 SYDVKM. Trimming took off 7 bases at V and 13 bases at J, with 26 bases between the two ends. The CDR3, as DNA: TGTGCCAGCACCCCGATTGACGGGAGTGCGCGCCGTGTCCTGACTTTC. Residues: CASTPIDGSARRVLTF.

The chain has TRBV30 and TRBJ1-1, with D possibly matching TRBD1 (5 bases). The CDR3 totals 16 residues. CDR1 and CDR2 from the germline V gene are GTSNPN and SVGIG (reference sequence). The V and J ends lost 0 bases and 0 bases respectively, with 14 bases between them. CDR3 sequence: CAWSVIGAVMNTEAFF. CDR3 in DNA: TGTGCCTGGAGTGTCATAGGGGCGGTCATGAACACTGAAGCTTTCTTT.

The CDR3 DNA is TGTGCCAGCAGGCCTAAAGGGACAGTCAATGAAAAACTGTTTTTT. Residues: CASRPKGTVNEKLFF. V and J are TRBV28 and TRBJ1-4, with 7 bases that match TRBD1. Germline-derived CDR1 and CDR2 are MDHEN and SYDVKM. Trimming took 6 bases from V and 5 from J; bases not matched to a gene: 9. This CDR3 has 15 residues.

The gene calls are TRBV14 and TRBJ2-7; TRBD2 is a possible D gene (6 bases). CDR1 is SGHDN and CDR2 is FVKESK in the germline V gene. This CDR3 has 14 residues. V was shortened by 3 bases and J by 3 bases, with 12 bases between the two germline ends. Written as DNA, the CDR3 is TGTGCCAGCAGCCAGGCGGGGAGACTCTACGAGCAGTACTTC. As protein: CASSQAGRLYEQYF.

The chain has TRBV19 and TRBJ1-1; D unclear. Germline V CDR1 and CDR2: LNHDA, SQIVND (reference sequence). Trimming pared 2 bases from V and 1 base from J, leaving 5 bases between. CDR3 length: 13 residues. The CDR3 DNA is TGTGCCAGTAGTATAACACAGAACACTGAAGCTTTCTTT. This translates into CASSITQNTEAFF.

The chain uses TRBV3-1 (or the pseudogene TRBV3-2) and TRBJ1-1; TRBD1 might be the D (6 bases). Germline V gene data show CDR1 as LGHDT and CDR2 as YNNKEL (reference sequence). This CDR3 is 15 amino acids long. V dropped 4 bases and J dropped 1 base, with 13 bases sitting between them. CDR3 coding DNA: TGTGCCAGCAGCCCTCCGGGACAAGCGAACACTGAAGCTTTCTTT. Its protein is CASSPPGQANTEAFF.

The chain joins TRBV7-6 to TRBJ2-7; TRBD2 might be the D (6 bases). Germline CDR1 and CDR2: SGHVS and FNYEAQ. The V gene lost 2 bases and the J gene lost 0 bases, with 11 bases spanning the gap. The CDR3 sequence is 15 residues long. Here the CDR3 DNA reads TGTGCCAGCAGCTTATACGGGAGCGGCTCCTACGAGCAGTACTTC. Protein: CASSLYGSGSYEQYF.

This clone came up a few times. J is TRBJ1-2 and V is TRBV5-6; TRBD1 is a possible D gene (5 bases). Between the trimmed V and J ends, which lost 2 bases and 3 bases, there was a span of 11 bases. This CDR3 spans 14 amino acids. Germline CDR1 is SGHDT and CDR2 is YYEEEE. The CDR3 DNA reads TGTGCCAGCAGCTTTCGCGACAGCTACTATGGCTACACCTTC. Translating gives CASSFRDSYYGYTF.

The chain has TRBV18 and TRBJ2-2, with 7 bases identical to TRBD2. The CDR3 loop spans 14 amino acids. V dropped 3 bases and J dropped 8; count of bases not matched to a gene: 6. Germline values: CDR1 KGHSH, CDR2 LQKENI. The DNA for the CDR3 is TGTGCCAGCTCACCCGGGACTACCGATGGGGAGCTGTTTTTT. This encodes CASSPGTTDGELFF.

The chain combines TRBV18 with TRBJ2-7; TRBD2 agrees at 9 bases. This CDR3 spans 15 amino acids. The germline gives CDR1 KGHSH, CDR2 LQKENI. The junction had 2 bases not matched to a gene; V was cut back by 2 bases and J by 0 bases. The CDR3 loop reads CASSPDSGSSYEQYF. CDR3 DNA sequence: TGTGCCAGCTCACCAGATAGCGGGAGCTCCTACGAGCAGTACTTC.

The rearrangement joins TRBV2 to TRBJ2-7, with D tentatively TRBD1 (5 bases). The CDR3 spans 15 residues. Germline-derived CDR1 and CDR2 are SNHLY and FYNNEI. The germline V and J ends were trimmed by 4 bases and 0 bases, with 13 bases remaining between them. The CDR3 bases are TGTGCCAGCAGTGTTGGGGCAGACCCCTCCTACGAGCAGTACTTC. Translated, it gives CASSVGADPSYEQYF.

This sequence joins TRBV2 and TRBJ2-7; TRBD2 matches at 10 bases. V shed 7 bases and J 3 bases; nucleotides not matched to a gene: 3. Germline V gene sequence: CDR1 SNHLY, CDR2 FYNNEI. The CDR3 sequence is 13 residues long. This chain's CDR3 is CASKRTSGYEQYF. Here the CDR3 DNA reads TGTGCCAGCAAAAGGACTAGCGGCTACGAGCAGTACTTC.

The DNA for the CDR3 is TGTGCCATAGAGGGACAGCCCCAAGAGACCCAGTACTTC. This codes for CAIEGQPQETQYF. This chain links TRBV28 with TRBJ2-5; 7 positions agree with TRBD1. Germline CDR1 is MDHEN and CDR2 is SYDVKM. The CDR3 covers 13 residues. Trimming took 10 bases from V and 1 from J; bases not matched to a gene: 6.

The rearrangement links TRBV14 to TRBJ1-6; no reliable D call. The V gene lost 4 bases and the J gene lost 8 bases, with 18 bases spanning the gap. The CDR3 has 16 amino acids. Germline CDR1 and CDR2: SGHDN and FVKESK. CDR3 DNA sequence: TGTGCCAGCAGCCGAAGACACCCGGCAGTGGATTCACCCCTCCACTTT. Its protein product is CASSRRHPAVDSPLHF.

The rearrangement joins TRBV12-5 to TRBJ2-5; 9 bases agree with TRBD2. Germline assignment: CDR1 LGHNT and CDR2 FRNRAP. The V gene end was trimmed by 3 bases and the J gene end by 3 bases; junction bases not matched to a gene: 5. There are 15 residues in the CDR3. The CDR3 reads CASGFRLAVEETQYF. CDR3 nucleotides: TGTGCTAGTGGTTTCCGACTAGCGGTTGAAGAGACCCAGTACTTC.

J is TRBJ1-4 and V is TRBV28, with 10 bases lining up with TRBD1. This CDR3 is built from 14 residues. V lost 6 bases, J lost 11 bases, and 9 bases stayed unmatched. Germline lookup yields CDR1 MDHEN and CDR2 SYDVKM. CDR3 nucleotide sequence: TGTGCCAGCAGAGTGGGACAGGGGATGGGGAAACTGTTTTTT. It specifies CASRVGQGMGKLFF. The whole variable domain, remainder taken from reference TRBV28 and TRBJ1-4, is DVKVTQSSRYLVKRTGEKVFLECVQDMDHENMFWYRQDPGLGLRLIYFSYDVKMKEKGDIPEGYSVSREKKERFSLILESASTNQTSMYLCASRVGQGMGKLFFGSGTQLSVL.

Turning to this clone: Different DNA sequences within this sample yield the same CDR3. The V call is TRBV5-1, the J call TRBJ1-5; D is perhaps TRBD1 (5 bases). The CDR3 totals 15 residues. The germline CDR1 and CDR2 sequences are SGHRS and YFSETQ. Trimming cost V 0 bases and J 0 bases, with 7 bases left between them. The DNA for the CDR3 is TGCGCCAGCAGCTTGGGAGACAGTAGCAATCAGCCCCAGCATTTT. It translates to CASSLGDSSNQPQHF.

This clone was picked up one time. The J gene is TRBJ2-1, the V gene TRBV7-9; TRBD2 aligns across 7 bases. With 7 bases clipped from V and 3 bases from J, the junction kept 30 bases outside the gene matches. Germline values: CDR1 SEHNR, CDR2 FQNEAQ (reference sequence). This CDR3 comprises 22 residues. This CDR3 is CASTDMIRPGGSNDRGYNEQFF. For the CDR3, the DNA is TGTGCCAGCACCGATATGATACGTCCGGGGGGTTCAAACGATAGAGGCTACAATGAGCAGTTCTTC. The full variable domain, its missing parts supplied by reference TRBV7-9 and TRBJ2-1, is DTGVSQNPRHKITKRGQNVTFRCDPISEHNRLYWYRQTLGQGPEFLTYFQNEAQLEKSRLLSDRFSAERPKGSFSTLEIQRTEQGDSAMYLCASTDMIRPGGSNDRGYNEQFFGPGTRLTVL.

This clone was seen a handful of times. The chain has TRBV29-1 and TRBJ1-5; TRBD1 is a possible D gene (6 bases). Germline-derived CDR1 and CDR2 are SQVTM and ANQGSEA. V was shortened by 8 bases and J by 0 bases, with 26 bases between the two germline ends. The CDR3 is 18 residues long. This CDR3 reads CSLRVSAGDSYSNQPQHF. For the CDR3, the DNA is TGCAGCCTTAGGGTGTCGGCAGGGGATTCTTATAGCAATCAGCCCCAGCATTTT.

This clone was found once. The J gene is TRBJ2-3, the V gene TRBV7-8; the match to TRBD2 covers 9 bases. The germline V gene encodes CDR1 SGHVS and CDR2 FQNEAQ. The ends lost 0 bases at V and 7 bases at J; junction bases unmatched: 20. There are 20 residues in the CDR3. CDR3 nucleotide sequence: TGTGCCAGCAGCTTAGCCTCCAAGACTAGCGGAATTCTCGAGGAAAATACGCAGTATTTT. It is translated as CASSLASKTSGILEENTQYF. The entire variable domain, with the rest obtained from reference TRBV7-8 and TRBJ2-3, is as follows: GAGVSQSPRYKVAKRGQDVALRCDPISGHVSLFWYQQALGQGPEFLTYFQNEAQLDKSGLPSDRFFAERPEGSVSTLKIQRTQQEDSAVYLCASSLASKTSGILEENTQYFGPGTRLTVL.

This chain uses TRBV20-1 with TRBJ2-3; tentatively, D is TRBD2 (5 bases). With 3 bases removed from V and 7 bases from J, the gap between germline ends came to 14 bases. The CDR3 has 13 residues. Germline V gene sequence: CDR1 DFQATT, CDR2 SNEGSKA (reference sequence). CDR3 DNA sequence: TGCAGTGCTAGTAACGCGGGTAGAAATACGCAGTATTTT. Translated, it gives CSASNAGRNTQYF.

The V call is TRBV28, the J call TRBJ2-2; the D gene is possibly TRBD2 (6 bases). CDR1 is MDHEN and CDR2 is SYDVKM in the germline V gene. Trimming removed 7 bases from V and 5 bases from J, with 11 bases in between. The length of the CDR3 is 13 residues. CDR3 region: CASIFGGTGELFF. CDR3 coding DNA: TGTGCCAGCATATTTGGAGGGACCGGGGAGCTGTTTTTT.

V and J are TRBV5-1 and TRBJ1-1, with a possible D match to TRBD1 (6 bases). With 3 bases removed from V and 4 bases from J, the gap between germline ends came to 22 bases. CDR3 length: 17 amino acids. Looked up from germline, CDR1 is SGHRS and CDR2 is YFSETQ. CDR3 nucleotides: TGCGCCAGCAGCTCGTATACAGGGTTAGGCGGCGGCACTGAAGCTTTCTTT. The encoded protein is CASSSYTGLGGGTEAFF.

The J gene is TRBJ2-5, the V gene TRBV11-2; 8 nucleotides agree with TRBD1. Germline V gene lookup returns CDR1 SGHAT and CDR2 FQNNGV. Trimming at V came to 1 base and at J to 7 bases, leaving 11 bases not matched to a gene. The CDR3 extends over 16 amino acids. CDR3 in DNA: TGTGCCAGCAGCTTAGGTCGCAGGGGGCCGGATCTGACCCAGTACTTC. This codes for CASSLGRRGPDLTQYF.

This clone was detected only once. The rearrangement uses TRBV19 and TRBJ2-7; 13 nucleotides line up with TRBD2. Germline CDR1 reads LNHDA; CDR2 reads SQIVND (reference sequence). The CDR3 loop spans 14 amino acids. With 9 bases clipped from V and 1 base from J, the junction kept 3 bases outside the gene matches. The CDR3 DNA reads as TGTGCCAGCGGGACTAGCGGGACATCCTACGAGCAGTACTTC. This gives the protein CASGTSGTSYEQYF.

This clone was seen at least ten times. The CDR3 nucleotides are TGTGCCAGCAGTTCCTCGTCGGCACAGGGCCTGGGGGAGCAGTACTTC. This translates into CASSSSSAQGLGEQYF. The chain has TRBV6-5 and TRBJ2-7; possible D gene TRBD1, 6 bases. In germline, CDR1 is MNHEY, CDR2 SVGAGI. CDR3 length: 16 amino acids. V was cut by 4 bases and J by 7 bases, with 23 bases left in between.

This clone was recorded once. The CDR3 spells CASSLNYGRQETQYF. The CDR3 coding sequence is TGTGCCAGCAGCTTAAACTACGGCCGCCAAGAGACCCAGTACTTC. The V gene is TRBV7-7, the J gene TRBJ2-5; D call uncertain. CDR1 SSHAT and CDR2 FNYEAQ come from the germline V gene (reference sequence). Between the trimmed V and J ends, which lost 2 bases and 1 base, there was a span of 11 bases. The CDR3 has 15 residues.

The V gene is TRBV24-1, the J gene TRBJ2-7; D is possibly TRBD1 (6 bases). Per the germline V gene, CDR1 is KGHDR and CDR2 is SFDVKD. V lost 4 bases to trimming and J lost 3 bases, with 15 bases between them. This CDR3 contains 15 residues. The chain's CDR3 is CATSEPRQVGYEQYF. The DNA for the CDR3 is TGTGCCACCAGTGAACCACGACAGGTGGGCTACGAGCAGTACTTC.